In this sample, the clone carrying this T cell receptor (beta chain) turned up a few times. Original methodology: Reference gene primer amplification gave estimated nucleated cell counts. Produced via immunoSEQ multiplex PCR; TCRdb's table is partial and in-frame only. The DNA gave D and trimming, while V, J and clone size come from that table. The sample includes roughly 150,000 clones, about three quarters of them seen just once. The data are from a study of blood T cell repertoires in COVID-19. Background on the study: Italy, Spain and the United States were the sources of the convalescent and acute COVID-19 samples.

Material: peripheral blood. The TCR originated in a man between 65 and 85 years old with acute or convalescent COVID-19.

CDR3 DNA sequence: TGTGCCAGCAGCAGTGGACAGGGCCACTATGGCTACACCTTC. Translated: CASSSGQGHYGYTF. The genes are TRBV7-3 and TRBJ1-2, with TRBD1 matching 8 bases. The CDR3 sequence is 14 residues long. Germline values: CDR1 SGHTA, CDR2 FQGTGA. J lost 3 bases, V lost 5 bases, and 5 bases had no gene match.